Below, 2 T cell receptor beta chains from the same sample are listed, as sequenced in a study of shared clonotypes between healthy human individuals. The data were produced by immunoSEQ multiplex PCR, yet TCRdb's version contains in-frame clones alone and is incomplete. Of 850,000 to 1,200,000 clones in the sample, around 75% were seen once. Specimen: memory CD4+ T cells sorted from blood. Sample subset: CD45RA-negative fraction. These receptors originate from a man between 18 and 29 years old in good health.

This chain links TRBV28 with TRBJ2-7; D is uncertain. Trimming removed 3 bases from V and 3 bases from J, with 6 bases in between. This CDR3 has 12 amino acids. CDR1 and CDR2 from the germline V gene are MDHEN and SYDVKM. In nucleotides, the CDR3 is TGTGCCAGCAGTTTGAACGTCTACGAGCAGTACTTC. Translated, it gives CASSLNVYEQYF.

The rearrangement uses TRBV5-8 and TRBJ1-3; 10 bases map to TRBD1. The CDR3 runs 17 residues. Trimming at V came to 5 bases and at J to 0 bases, leaving 8 bases not matched to a gene. In germline, CDR1 is SGHTS, CDR2 YDEGEE. The CDR3 sequence: CASRRTDRGSSGNTIYF. In DNA, the CDR3 is TGTGCCAGCAGGCGTACGGACAGGGGGAGCTCTGGAAACACCATATATTTT. The full variable domain, rest sourced from reference TRBV5-8 and TRBJ1-3, is EAGVTQSPTHLIKTRGQQATLRCSPISGHTSVYWYQQALGLGLQFLLWYDEGEERNRGNFPPRFSGRQFPNYSSELNVNALELEDSALYLCASRRTDRGSSGNTIYFGEGSWLTVV.